This is a list of T cell receptor beta chains from one sample in a study of T cell changes during pregnancy in multiple sclerosis. Sequenced by immunoSEQ multiplex PCR; TCRdb stores in-frame clones only, minus some. Of tens of thousands of clones listed, roughly 92% are singletons. The sequencing used peripheral blood, collected in the second trimester of pregnancy. The receptors here all came from a female donor with multiple sclerosis, enrolled in a pregnancy study. The CDR3 runs from the conserved cysteine through the conserved F or W. The D gene is left open where the match is weak. Clone size is stated in some rows and not others, as once, few, many or a class when expanded.

d_gene: .; v_gene: TRBV6-1; j_gene: TRBJ1-3; abundance: .; CDR3nt: TGTGCCAGCAGTGCAAGGGAGGGGTGGTCGGACACCATATATTTT; CDR3aa: CASSAREGWSDTIYF
d_gene: TRBD1; v_gene: TRBV10-2; j_gene: TRBJ1-2; abundance: .; CDR3nt: TGCGCCAGCAGTGAGATGACAGGGACTAACTATGGCTACACCTTC; CDR3aa: CASSEMTGTNYGYTF
d_gene: TRBD1; v_gene: TRBV19; j_gene: TRBJ1-5; abundance: many; CDR3nt: TGTGCCAGTAGCTACTTCGGACAGGGGGACAATCAGCCCCAGCATTTT; CDR3aa: CASSYFGQGDNQPQHF
d_gene: TRBD2; v_gene: TRBV29-1; j_gene: TRBJ2-1; abundance: .; CDR3nt: TGCAGCGTGATTGGAGCGGGGGGGTACAATGAGCAGTTCTTC; CDR3aa: CSVIGAGGYNEQFF
d_gene: .; v_gene: TRBV5-4; j_gene: TRBJ2-7; abundance: .; CDR3nt: TGTGCCAGCAGCAAGGACAGCTCCTACGAGCAGTACTTC; CDR3aa: CASSKDSSYEQYF
d_gene: .; v_gene: TRBV19; j_gene: TRBJ1-5; abundance: .; CDR3nt: TGTGCCACCGCTCGACAGTACAATCAGCCCCAGCATTTT; CDR3aa: CATARQYNQPQHF
d_gene: TRBD1; v_gene: TRBV5-4; j_gene: TRBJ2-3; abundance: .; CDR3nt: TGTGCCAGCAGCTTGTCCGGGACAGGGATCACAGATACGCAGTATTTT; CDR3aa: CASSLSGTGITDTQYF
d_gene: .; v_gene: TRBV28; j_gene: TRBJ1-1; abundance: .; CDR3nt: TGTGCCAGCAGTTTGGACAGAAACACTGAAGCTTTCTTT; CDR3aa: CASSLDRNTEAFF
d_gene: .; v_gene: TRBV28; j_gene: TRBJ1-5; abundance: .; CDR3nt: TGTGCCAGCAGCCCAGGGCAGGGGCTGCCCCAGCATTTT; CDR3aa: CASSPGQGLPQHF
d_gene: TRBD1; v_gene: TRBV28; j_gene: TRBJ1-1; abundance: .; CDR3nt: TGTGCCAGCAGTCTGGGACAGACGAACACTGAAGCTTTCTTT; CDR3aa: CASSLGQTNTEAFF
d_gene: TRBD1; v_gene: TRBV28; j_gene: TRBJ1-3; abundance: .; CDR3nt: TGTGCCAGCAGTTTATATCACAGGGGGGGAAACACCATATATTTT; CDR3aa: CASSLYHRGGNTIYF
d_gene: TRBD2; v_gene: TRBV11-3; j_gene: TRBJ2-3; abundance: .; CDR3nt: TGTGCCAGCAGCTTAGGGGGACTAGCGAGCGGCACAGATACGCAGTATTTT; CDR3aa: CASSLGGLASGTDTQYF
d_gene: TRBD2; v_gene: TRBV18; j_gene: TRBJ2-3; abundance: .; CDR3nt: TGTGCCAGCTCACTCTGGACGGCGGGAGAGGATACGCAGTATTTT; CDR3aa: CASSLWTAGEDTQYF
d_gene: TRBD1; v_gene: TRBV4-1; j_gene: TRBJ2-5; abundance: .; CDR3nt: TGCGCCAGCAGGACAAGGACAGGGGACCAAGAGACCCAGTACTTC; CDR3aa: CASRTRTGDQETQYF
d_gene: TRBD1; v_gene: TRBV30; j_gene: TRBJ2-7; abundance: .; CDR3nt: TGTGCCTGGAGTAGAGAGGACAGGACGTCCTACGAGCAGTACTTC; CDR3aa: CAWSREDRTSYEQYF
d_gene: .; v_gene: TRBV30; j_gene: TRBJ1-1; abundance: .; CDR3nt: TGTGCCTGGAGTTCCCGTACTGAAGCTTTCTTT; CDR3aa: CAWSSRTEAFF
d_gene: TRBD2; v_gene: TRBV4-3; j_gene: TRBJ2-3; abundance: .; CDR3nt: TGCGCCAGCAGCCGAACGACCCTAGCGGATATTAGCACAGATACGCAGTATTTT; CDR3aa: CASSRTTLADISTDTQYF
d_gene: TRBD2; v_gene: TRBV30; j_gene: TRBJ2-5; abundance: few; CDR3nt: TGTGCCTGGAGCGAGGGACTAGCCCCAGAGACCCAGTACTTC; CDR3aa: CAWSEGLAPETQYF
d_gene: TRBD2; v_gene: TRBV28; j_gene: TRBJ2-1; abundance: once; CDR3nt: TGTGCCAGCAGTTATAGGACTAGCGGGTATGAGCAGTTCTTC; CDR3aa: CASSYRTSGYEQFF
d_gene: .; v_gene: TRBV28; j_gene: TRBJ2-2; abundance: .; CDR3nt: TGTGCCAGCAGACGAACGGGAATGGGGGAGCTGTTTTTT; CDR3aa: CASRRTGMGELFF
d_gene: TRBD1; v_gene: TRBV6-5; j_gene: TRBJ1-2; abundance: .; CDR3nt: TGTGCCAGCAGGCTCGAGGGACAGGGGAGCTATGGCTACACCTTC; CDR3aa: CASRLEGQGSYGYTF
d_gene: .; v_gene: TRBV10-3; j_gene: TRBJ2-3; abundance: .; CDR3nt: TGTGCCATCAGCCTTAGCGTGGGCACAGATACGCAGTATTTT; CDR3aa: CAISLSVGTDTQYF
d_gene: .; v_gene: TRBV5-8; j_gene: TRBJ2-5; abundance: .; CDR3nt: TGTGCCAGCAGCTTGGCCGGTTCGGGCCAAGAGACCCAGTACTTC; CDR3aa: CASSLAGSGQETQYF
d_gene: .; v_gene: TRBV7-3; j_gene: TRBJ2-7; abundance: once; CDR3nt: TGTGCCAGCAGCTTAGATGCTAGTCCTACCTTC; CDR3aa: CASSLDASPTF
d_gene: .; v_gene: TRBV10-3; j_gene: TRBJ2-7; abundance: .; CDR3nt: TGTGCCATCAGTGAGTCGGGTAGCGGCTACGAGCAGTACTTC; CDR3aa: CAISESGSGYEQYF
d_gene: .; v_gene: TRBV28; j_gene: TRBJ1-6; abundance: .; CDR3nt: TGTGCCAGCAGTTTGGGCAGGGCTAGGAATTCACCCCTCCACTTT; CDR3aa: CASSLGRARNSPLHF
d_gene: TRBD2; v_gene: TRBV18; j_gene: TRBJ2-5; abundance: .; CDR3nt: TGTGCCAGCTCAACTCCGGGACTAGCGGAGACCCAGTACTTC; CDR3aa: CASSTPGLAETQYF
d_gene: TRBD1; v_gene: TRBV6-1; j_gene: TRBJ1-1; abundance: .; CDR3nt: TGTGCCAGCAGTCCCCGGACAGGGGGCACTGAAGCTTTCTTT; CDR3aa: CASSPRTGGTEAFF
d_gene: .; v_gene: TRBV5-4; j_gene: TRBJ2-7; abundance: .; CDR3nt: TGTGCCAGCAGCATTGGATCTGGAGATGAGTACTTC; CDR3aa: CASSIGSGDEYF
d_gene: TRBD1; v_gene: TRBV4-3; j_gene: TRBJ2-7; abundance: .; CDR3nt: TGCGCCAGCAGCCAGACCGGGACAGGGGCCTACGAGCAGTACTTC; CDR3aa: CASSQTGTGAYEQYF
d_gene: TRBD1; v_gene: TRBV30; j_gene: TRBJ1-2; abundance: .; CDR3nt: TGTGCCTGGAAGACAGGGGGCGGCTACACCTTC; CDR3aa: CAWKTGGGYTF
d_gene: .; v_gene: TRBV15; j_gene: TRBJ2-3; abundance: .; CDR3nt: TGTGCCACCAGCAGAGATCGGGGAGATACGCAGTATTTT; CDR3aa: CATSRDRGDTQYF
d_gene: TRBD2; v_gene: TRBV19; j_gene: TRBJ2-1; abundance: .; CDR3nt: TGTGCCAGTAGTCAGCGCCTCGGACTAGCGGACAATGAGCAGTTCTTC; CDR3aa: CASSQRLGLADNEQFF
d_gene: .; v_gene: TRBV5-5; j_gene: TRBJ2-7; abundance: .; CDR3nt: TGTGCCAGCAGCATTGGAGGACTCTACGAGCAGTACTTC; CDR3aa: CASSIGGLYEQYF
d_gene: .; v_gene: TRBV28; j_gene: TRBJ2-7; abundance: once; CDR3nt: TGTGCCAGCAGTTTTTTTGCGGGAAAGTACGAGCAGTACTTC; CDR3aa: CASSFFAGKYEQYF
d_gene: TRBD2; v_gene: TRBV4-1; j_gene: TRBJ2-5; abundance: .; CDR3nt: TGCGCCAGCAGCCTTGGACTAGCGGGGGAAGAGACCCAGTACTTC; CDR3aa: CASSLGLAGEETQYF
d_gene: .; v_gene: TRBV6-7; j_gene: TRBJ1-2; abundance: .; CDR3nt: TGTGCCAGCATGGCAGGGCACGGCTACACCTTC; CDR3aa: CASMAGHGYTF